Listed below are T cell receptor beta chains from one sample, sequenced in a study of CD8 T cells in Susac syndrome. One entry per CDR3 protein, called by TCRdb with MiXCR from the immunoSEQ multiplex PCR reads. The table has fewer than 300,000 distinct CDR3 sequences, roughly 84% seen once. Sequencing was performed on CD8+ T cells from PBMCs. The receptors come from a human donor with multiple sclerosis. Each CDR3 is given with its conserved first and last residue. A D gene is named only where the DNA matches it firmly. Expanded clones are given a class, and other clones once, few, many or no size at all.

abundance: once
v_gene: TRBV28
d_gene: TRBD2
j_gene: TRBJ2-7
CDR3aa: CVSSSGLAGGDFVEQYF
CDR3nt: TGTGTCAGCAGTTCTGGACTAGCGGGAGGGGATTTCGTCGAGCAGTACTTC

abundance: -
v_gene: TRBV28
d_gene: -
j_gene: TRBJ2-7
CDR3aa: CASTLSQRGDYEQYF
CDR3nt: TGTGCCAGCACCCTGTCGCAAAGGGGGGACTACGAGCAGTACTTC

abundance: once
v_gene: TRBV30
d_gene: -
j_gene: TRBJ2-7
CDR3aa: CAWSMGKLHEQYF
CDR3nt: TGTGCCTGGAGTATGGGGAAACTACACGAGCAGTACTTC

abundance: -
v_gene: TRBV12-3/TRBV12-4
d_gene: -
j_gene: TRBJ2-1
CDR3aa: CASSPGKKKFF
CDR3nt: TGTGCCAGCAGCCCCGGGAAAAAAAAGTTCTTC

abundance: -
v_gene: TRBV5-1
d_gene: -
j_gene: TRBJ2-7
CDR3aa: CASSLLAVKSEQYF
CDR3nt: TGCGCCAGCAGCTTGTTAGCCGTTAAAAGCGAGCAGTACTTC

abundance: -
v_gene: TRBV7-6
d_gene: -
j_gene: TRBJ2-7
CDR3aa: CASSLEGAVSYEQYF
CDR3nt: TGTGCCAGCAGCTTAGAGGGCGCGGTCTCCTACGAGCAGTACTTC

abundance: -
v_gene: TRBV5-1
d_gene: -
j_gene: TRBJ2-7
CDR3aa: CASSFDGGSYEQYF
CDR3nt: TGCGCCAGCAGCTTTGACGGGGGTTCCTACGAGCAGTACTTC

abundance: -
v_gene: TRBV30
d_gene: -
j_gene: TRBJ2-5
CDR3aa: CAWNPGVRGETQYF
CDR3nt: TGTGCCTGGAACCCGGGGGTAAGGGGAGAGACCCAGTACTTC

abundance: -
v_gene: TRBV7-9
d_gene: -
j_gene: TRBJ1-1
CDR3aa: CAGSPDTEAFF
CDR3nt: TGTGCCGGAAGCCCGGACACTGAAGCTTTCTTT

abundance: -
v_gene: TRBV12-3/TRBV12-4
d_gene: TRBD2
j_gene: TRBJ2-1
CDR3aa: CASSHGTSHEQFF
CDR3nt: TGTGCCAGCAGCCATGGGACTAGTCATGAGCAGTTCTTC

abundance: -
v_gene: TRBV3-1
d_gene: -
j_gene: TRBJ1-6
CDR3aa: CASSEMGPYSPLHF
CDR3nt: TGTGCCAGCAGCGAAATGGGACCTTATTCACCCCTCCACTTT

abundance: -
v_gene: TRBV12-3/TRBV12-4
d_gene: TRBD2
j_gene: TRBJ2-1
CDR3aa: CAVKVLAGDSSYNEQFF
CDR3nt: TGTGCCGTCAAGGTCCTAGCGGGAGATAGCTCCTACAATGAGCAGTTCTTC

abundance: -
v_gene: TRBV7-2
d_gene: -
j_gene: TRBJ1-5
CDR3aa: CASSLQGSNNQPQHF
CDR3nt: TGTGCCAGCAGCTTGCAGGGATCGAACAATCAGCCCCAGCATTTT

abundance: few
v_gene: TRBV7-6
d_gene: -
j_gene: TRBJ2-5
CDR3aa: CASSPPGVETQYF
CDR3nt: TGTGCCAGCAGCCCGCCTGGGGTTGAGACCCAGTACTTC

abundance: -
v_gene: TRBV29-1
d_gene: -
j_gene: TRBJ2-1
CDR3aa: CSVECVREQFF
CDR3nt: TGCAGCGTTGAGTGTGTACGAGAGCAGTTCTTC

abundance: -
v_gene: TRBV15
d_gene: TRBD2
j_gene: TRBJ2-1
CDR3aa: CATSVRGLVHNEQFF
CDR3nt: TGTGCCACCAGCGTACGGGGACTAGTCCACAATGAGCAGTTCTTC